The 24 T cell receptor beta chains below were found in one sample sequenced in a study of cytomegalovirus exposure and HLA in healthy donors. In the PCR, 60 Vbeta and 13 Jbeta primers were used. Libraries were prepared by immunoSEQ multiplex PCR; TCRdb keeps only in-frame clonotypes and omits some of them. Among tens of thousands of clones listed, roughly 71% were seen once. The specimen sequenced was PBMCs. All receptors come from a man in his fifties or sixties in good health and CMV-seronegative.

The chain is built from TRBV21-1 and TRBJ2-7; the table assigns TRBD2, which was not confirmed against the DNA. TRBV21-1 is recorded as a pseudogene. The CDR3 covers 14 residues. The CDR3 sequence is CASRGTSGTYEQYF. CDR3 sequence (DNA): TGTGCCAGCCGCGGGACTAGCGGAACCTACGAGCAGTACTTC.

V usage is TRBV9 and J usage is TRBJ1-2; D is perhaps TRBD1 (6 bases). This CDR3 has 12 amino acids. The V and J ends lost 0 bases and 7 bases respectively, with 7 bases between them. CDR1 is SGDLS and CDR2 is YYNGEE in the germline V gene. The CDR3 DNA reads TGTGCCAGCAGCGTAGTCAGGGGTGGCTACACCTTC. This gives the protein CASSVVRGGYTF.

This chain links TRBV6-1 with TRBJ2-7; 10 positions agree with TRBD2. The CDR3 contains 13 residues. J lost 7 bases, V lost 9 bases, and 9 bases had no gene match. Germline CDR1 reads MNHNS; CDR2 reads SASEGT. The CDR3 spells CASRLAGAVEQYV. CDR3 coding DNA: TGTGCCAGTCGACTAGCGGGCGCAGTAGAGCAGTACGTC.

The chain combines TRBV7-6 with TRBJ1-4; the D gene is possibly TRBD1 (6 bases). Germline-derived CDR1 and CDR2 are SGHVS and FNYEAQ. The CDR3 consists of 16 residues. Trimming left V 6 bases short and J 3 bases short, with 17 bases between. The CDR3 DNA sequence: TGTGCCAGCAGACCGGGGGGGGCGGGGGCTAATGAAAAACTGTTTTTT. It is translated as CASRPGGAGANEKLFF.

The rearrangement uses TRBV5-1 and TRBJ2-5; 7 bases map to TRBD2. The CDR3 spans 16 residues. V was clipped by 3 bases and J by 0 bases; unmatched bases: 8. Germline assignment: CDR1 SGHRS and CDR2 YFSETQ. This CDR3 reads CASSWGGGAHQETQYF. The CDR3 DNA sequence: TGCGCCAGCAGCTGGGGGGGTGGGGCCCACCAAGAGACCCAGTACTTC. The full variable domain, with the rest looked up from reference TRBV5-1 and TRBJ2-5, is KAGVTQTPRYLIKTRGQQVTLSCSPISGHRSVSWYQQTPGQGLQFLFEYFSETQRNKGNFPGRFSGRQFSNSRSEMNVSTLELGDSALYLCASSWGGGAHQETQYFGPGTRLLVL.

J is TRBJ1-2 and V is TRBV11-3; perhaps TRBD1 as D (6 bases). The CDR3 extends over 14 amino acids. Germline CDR1 and CDR2: SGHNT and YENEEA. V lost 5 bases and J 6 bases, leaving 16 bases between the germline ends. CDR3 loop: CASSTKGVGHGYTF. The CDR3 DNA reads TGTGCCAGCAGCACAAAGGGGGTAGGGCATGGCTACACCTTC.

This clone appeared once. The gene calls are TRBV11-3 and TRBJ1-5; TRBD1 is a possible D gene (6 bases). V gave up 6 bases and J gave up 7 bases, with 19 bases separating them. Germline assignment: CDR1 SGHNT and CDR2 YENEEA. The CDR3 is 15 residues long. The CDR3 here is CASSSSYRARQPQHF. The CDR3 DNA reads as TGTGCCAGCAGTTCCTCCTACAGGGCGAGACAGCCCCAGCATTTT. Full variable domain (rest looked up from reference TRBV11-3 and TRBJ1-5): EAGVVQSPRYKIIEKKQPVAFWCNPISGHNTLYWYLQNLGQGPELLIRYENEEAVDDSQLPKDRFSAERLKGVDSTLKIQPAELGDSAVYLCASSSSYRARQPQHFGDGTRLSIL.

The chain uses TRBV4-1 and TRBJ1-4; TRBD1 might be the D (6 bases). CDR3 length equals 15 residues. Germline CDR1 is MGHRA and CDR2 is YSYEKL. Trimming removed 3 bases at V and 6 bases at J, with 14 bases between. In nucleotides, the CDR3 is TGCGCCAGCAGCCAGAATCGGGGGGGCGATGAAAAACTGTTTTTT. It specifies CASSQNRGGDEKLFF.

The V gene is TRBV5-1, the J gene TRBJ2-6; D is perhaps TRBD1 (6 bases). Trimming stripped 5 bases from V and 3 bases from J, with 9 bases between. CDR3 length: 14 residues. Germline CDR1 reads SGHRS; CDR2 reads YFSETQ. The CDR3 sequence: CASRLTGGANVLTF. The CDR3 nucleotides read TGCGCCAGCAGACTGACAGGTGGGGCCAACGTCCTGACTTTC.

The J gene is TRBJ2-7, the V gene TRBV5-1, with D perhaps TRBD2 (5 bases). Germline CDR1 and CDR2: SGHRS and YFSETQ. The length of the CDR3 is 13 residues. With 1 base removed from V and 5 bases from J, the gap between germline ends came to 10 bases. The chain's CDR3 is CASSLTGSHEQYF. The CDR3 DNA follows: TGCGCCAGCAGCTTGACGGGGAGCCACGAGCAGTACTTC.

The chain couples TRBV6-5 to TRBJ1-4; no clear D gene. V gave up 3 bases and J gave up 4 bases, with 9 bases separating them. The length of the CDR3 is 14 residues. Germline V CDR1 and CDR2: MNHEY, SVGAGI. The CDR3 region is CASSYSLSNEKLFF. The CDR3 DNA is TGTGCCAGCAGTTATTCGCTCAGTAATGAAAAACTGTTTTTT.

This clone occurred a few times. This rearrangement joins TRBV10-3 to TRBJ1-1; D perhaps matches TRBD1 (6 bases). V lost 4 bases and J lost 4, with 13 bases in between. The CDR3 contains 14 residues. CDR1 is ENHRY and CDR2 is SYGVKD in the germline V gene. The CDR3 coding sequence is TGTGCCATCAGTGTTAGGCAGGGGAGCACTGAAGCTTTCTTT. Translated, it gives CAISVRQGSTEAFF.

This clone appeared a single time. The chain links TRBV29-1 to TRBJ2-4; TRBD2 matches 11 bases. Germline lookup yields CDR1 SQVTM and CDR2 ANQGSEA. CDR3 size: 15 residues. J lost 1 base, V lost 6 bases, and 5 bases had no gene match. CDR3 sequence (DNA): TGCAGCGTACTAGCGGGAGTCGAGGCCAAAAACATTCAGTACTTC. This codes for CSVLAGVEAKNIQYF.

V usage is TRBV29-1 and J usage is TRBJ2-5, with TRBD1 identical over 11 bases. After removal of 6 bases from V and 4 bases from J, the junction contained 10 bases not matched to a gene. The CDR3 runs 15 residues. Germline CDR1 reads SQVTM; CDR2 reads ANQGSEA. Here the CDR3 reads CSVNRDRGSAETQYF. The DNA of the CDR3 is TGCAGCGTCAACCGGGACAGGGGGTCGGCAGAGACCCAGTACTTC.

This clone turned up a few times. The chain has TRBV2 and TRBJ2-7; a possible D gene is TRBD2 (6 bases). V lost 5 bases to trimming and J lost 6 bases, with 11 bases between them. The CDR3 covers 12 residues. Germline V gene lookup returns CDR1 SNHLY and CDR2 FYNNEI. CDR3 amino acids: CASSFRRAEQYV. The CDR3 DNA reads TGTGCCAGCAGTTTCAGGAGGGCCGAGCAGTACGTC.

The chain links TRBV11-2 to TRBJ2-6; tentative D call: TRBD2 (5 bases). The CDR3 sequence is 16 residues long. CDR1 and CDR2 from the germline V gene are SGHAT and FQNNGV. V dropped 6 bases and J dropped 0 bases, with 12 bases sitting between them. In DNA, the CDR3 is TGTGCCAGCAGTCCCGGGGTGAGCTCTGGGGCCAACGTCCTGACTTTC. Translation gives CASSPGVSSGANVLTF.

This clone was recorded a few times. The chain couples TRBV5-1 to TRBJ2-1; 12 positions agree with TRBD2. The germline V gene has CDR1 SGHRS and CDR2 YFSETQ. Germline trimming cut 4 bases from V and 2 bases from J; bases unmatched to any gene: 4. The CDR3 loop spans 16 amino acids. The CDR3 bases are TGCGCCAGCAGCCGGCGGACTAGCGGGACCTACAATGAGCAGTTCTTC. It codes for CASSRRTSGTYNEQFF.

This clone has only a few counts. J is TRBJ2-5 and V is TRBV6-5, with D perhaps TRBD1 (6 bases). The J call could be wrong; TRBJ2-7 is a better fit for the DNA end. This CDR3 has 16 residues. Germline loops: CDR1 MNHEY, CDR2 SVGAGI. In nucleotides, the CDR3 is TGTGCCAGCAGTTCCCTAGGGGGAGAGAGCTCCTACGAGCAGTACTTC. Residues: CASSSLGGESSYEQYF.

The chain uses TRBV2 and TRBJ1-4; 10 bases agree with TRBD1. V lost 4 bases, J lost 6 bases, and 5 bases stayed unmatched. The CDR3 totals 15 residues. Germline V gene lookup returns CDR1 SNHLY and CDR2 FYNNEI. The CDR3 nucleotides are TGTGCCAGCAGTGTTTTTGGGACAGGGGATGAAAAACTGTTTTTT. Encoded protein: CASSVFGTGDEKLFF.

This clone was detected a few times. The chain has TRBV21-1 and TRBJ2-7; TRBD1 is taken as the D call from the table, unchecked against the DNA. TRBV21-1 is noted as a pseudogene. The length of the CDR3 is 13 residues. CDR3 loop: CASRTGNEDEQYV. Written as DNA, the CDR3 is TGTGCCAGCAGGACAGGGAATGAGGACGAGCAGTACGTC.

This clone appeared a few times. The chain has TRBV6-4 and TRBJ2-1, with TRBD1 matching 7 bases. This CDR3 spans 13 amino acids. Germline V gene sequence: CDR1 MRHNA, CDR2 SNTAGT. The ends lost 2 bases at V and 5 bases at J; junction bases unmatched: 0. The CDR3 DNA sequence: TGTGCCAGCAGTGACAGGGGGCACAATGAGCAGTTCTTC. It codes for CASSDRGHNEQFF.

CDR3 sequence: CASSVEPSYNEQFF. In nucleotides, the CDR3 is TGTGCCAGCAGCGTGGAGCCCTCCTACAATGAGCAGTTCTTC. The chain combines TRBV9 with TRBJ2-1; D remains unclear. The CDR3 contains 14 residues. Looked up from germline, CDR1 is SGDLS and CDR2 is YYNGEE. Trimming pared 2 bases from V and 0 bases from J, leaving 6 bases between. Combining the CDR3 with reference TRBV9 and TRBJ2-1 gives the whole variable domain DSGVTQTPKHLITATGQRVTLRCSPRSGDLSVYWYQQSLDQGLQFLIQYYNGEERAKGNILERFSAQQFPDLHSELNLSSLELGDSALYFCASSVEPSYNEQFFGPGTRLTVL.

A single count supports this clone. V usage is TRBV5-1 and J usage is TRBJ2-4; 13 bases are a match to TRBD2. The CDR3 is 17 amino acids. The V gene's germline CDR1 is SGHRS and CDR2 YFSETQ. V dropped 0 bases and J dropped 2; count of bases not matched to a gene: 2. The chain's CDR3 is CASSLAGTSGTKNIQYF. CDR3 DNA sequence: TGCGCCAGCAGCTTGGCCGGGACTAGCGGGACCAAAAACATTCAGTACTTC.

This clone was counted a few times. J is TRBJ2-1 and V is TRBV6-6; 8 bases align to TRBD1. The germline V gene has CDR1 MNHNY and CDR2 SVGAGI (reference sequence). The CDR3 sequence is 12 residues long. Unmatched junction bases numbered 6, after V lost 5 bases and J lost 12 bases. This CDR3 is CASSRQGAGQFF. CDR3 nucleotides: TGTGCCAGCAGTCGGCAGGGGGCCGGGCAGTTCTTC.